This TCR beta chain stems from a study of molecular identifiers for immune sequencing clone quantification. Study-wide findings and caveats: Spiked Jurkat TCR RNA equivalent to one cell reportedly surfaced among roughly 1 million naive cells. Clones above 20 RNA copies contained over 99% of effector molecules and under 1% of naive molecules.

Previously reported methods and listed TCR primers produced the bulk TCR libraries. TCRdb itself ran the PCR reads through MiXCR, one entry per CDR3 protein. The table has hundreds of thousands of distinct CDR3 sequences, roughly 25% seen once. Notes on this clonotype: The antigen is not known.

Every naive CD8 library was made from between roughly 18,000 and 1,000,000 sorted cells with 10%, 30% or 50% RNA. In germline, CDR1 is LGHNA, CDR2 YSLEER. V trimming: 4 bases; J trimming: 4 bases; junction bases outside the gene matches: 10. The CDR3 is 16 residues long. This chain uses TRBV4-3 with TRBJ2-3, with 8 nucleotides matching TRBD1. Sequenced sample: naive CD8+ T cells from blood, with Jurkat cell RNA spiked in. Subset described: FACS-sorted CD8+CD4-CCR7+CD45RA+ naive T cells. The sequence came from a human donor in good health. Some libraries in this study had Jurkat cell RNA spiked in. The CDR3 loop reads CASSRERTGRPDTQYF. The CDR3 bases are TGCGCCAGCAGCCGGGAAAGGACAGGGAGGCCAGATACGCAGTATTTT.